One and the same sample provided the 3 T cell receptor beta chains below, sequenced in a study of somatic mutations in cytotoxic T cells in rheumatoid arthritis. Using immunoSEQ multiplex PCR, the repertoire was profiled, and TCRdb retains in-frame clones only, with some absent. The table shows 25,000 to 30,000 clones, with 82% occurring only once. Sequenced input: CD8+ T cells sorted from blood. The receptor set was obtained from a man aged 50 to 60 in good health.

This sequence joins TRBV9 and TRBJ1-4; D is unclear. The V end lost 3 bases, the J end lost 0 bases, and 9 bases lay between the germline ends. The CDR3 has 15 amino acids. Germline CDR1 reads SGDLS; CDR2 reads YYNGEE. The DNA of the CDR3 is TGTGCCAGCAGCGCCTCTGGGGCAACTAATGAAAAACTGTTTTTT. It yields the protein CASSASGATNEKLFF.

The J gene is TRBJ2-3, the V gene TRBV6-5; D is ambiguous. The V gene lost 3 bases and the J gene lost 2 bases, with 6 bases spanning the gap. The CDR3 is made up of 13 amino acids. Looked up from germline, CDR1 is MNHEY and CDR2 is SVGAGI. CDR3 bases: TGTGCCAGCAGTTATCACCACACAGATACGCAGTATTTT. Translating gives CASSYHHTDTQYF.

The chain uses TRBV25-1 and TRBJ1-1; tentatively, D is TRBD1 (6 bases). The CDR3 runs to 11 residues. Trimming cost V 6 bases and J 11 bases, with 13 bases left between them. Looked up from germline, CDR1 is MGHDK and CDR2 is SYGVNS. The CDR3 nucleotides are TGTGCCAGCAGCAAGGGGGGGGATGCTTTCTTT. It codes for CASSKGGDAFF.